This record concerns one T cell receptor (beta chain) sequence. What it binds is unknown. The sample is drawn from a study of lymphopenia after photon versus proton radiotherapy. Study-wide findings and caveats: Photon-treated patients lost naive T cells and TCR diversity; proton-treated stayed stable.

The CDR3 covers 13 residues. V lost 0 bases and J lost 1, with 6 bases in between. The germline CDR1 and CDR2 sequences are GTSNPN and SVGIG (reference sequence). TCRdb's table, derived via immunoSEQ multiplex PCR, lists solely in-frame clones and lacks some. The repertoire has 150,000 or so clones, 88% of them found once; the top ten carry approximately 4.8%. This sample comprised peripheral blood, obtained from a patient treated with photon-based radiotherapy. This clonotype was sampled from a man aged 50 or older with gastric cancer. This chain links TRBV30 with TRBJ1-2; D is uncertain. The CDR3 nucleotides are TGTGCCTGGAGTGTTTTGAATAACTATGGCTACACCTTC. This sequence encodes CAWSVLNNYGYTF. Based on the CDR3 plus reference TRBV30 and TRBJ1-2, the full variable domain is SQTIHQWPATLVQPVGSPLSLECTVEGTSNPNLYWYRQAAGRGLQLLFYSVGIGQISSEVPQNLSASRPQDRQFILSSKKLLLSDSGFYLCAWSVLNNYGYTFGSGTRLTVV.